This TCR beta chain was profiled in a study of T cell responses to AZD1222 COVID-19 vaccine. Concerning this clone: Its antigen remains unidentified.

Study results and caveats: CD4 TCRs associated with vaccination spanned spike, dominating at 160-218 and 743-854. Only 5 to 7 individuals given AZD1222 were seropositive at baseline. After the peak T cell response, and only then, were repertoires sampled.

Assay: immunoSEQ multiplex PCR; the TCRdb copy retains only in-frame clones and omits some. The data hold around 120,000 clones, with roughly 90% observed a single time. The sequence derives from an adult who received the AZD1222 COVID-19 vaccine. The sample here was peripheral blood, taken 28 days after the second AZD1222 dose.

The CDR3 nucleotides read TGTGCCAGCGGCGGGACAGATAATTCACCCCTCCACTTT. It yields the protein CASGGTDNSPLHF. This chain joins TRBV25-1 and TRBJ1-6, with TRBD1 matching 7 bases. V gave up 8 bases and J gave up 5 bases; unmatched junction bases: 3. This CDR3 region has 13 residues. CDR1 is MGHDK and CDR2 is SYGVNS in the germline V gene.